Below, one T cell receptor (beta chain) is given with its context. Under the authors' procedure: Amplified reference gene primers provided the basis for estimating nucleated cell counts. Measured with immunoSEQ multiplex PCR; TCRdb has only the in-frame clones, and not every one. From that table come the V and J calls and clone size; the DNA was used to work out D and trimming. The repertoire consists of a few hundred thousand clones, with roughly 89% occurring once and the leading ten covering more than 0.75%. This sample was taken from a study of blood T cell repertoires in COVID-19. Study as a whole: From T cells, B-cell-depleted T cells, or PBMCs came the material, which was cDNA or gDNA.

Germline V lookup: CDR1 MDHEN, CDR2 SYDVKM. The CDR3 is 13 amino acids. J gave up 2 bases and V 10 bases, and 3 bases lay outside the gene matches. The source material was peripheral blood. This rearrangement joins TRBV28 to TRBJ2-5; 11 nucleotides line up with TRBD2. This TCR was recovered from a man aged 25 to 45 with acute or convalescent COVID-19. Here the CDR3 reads CATASGGQETQYF. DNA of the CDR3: TGTGCCACAGCTAGCGGGGGGCAAGAGACCCAGTACTTC.